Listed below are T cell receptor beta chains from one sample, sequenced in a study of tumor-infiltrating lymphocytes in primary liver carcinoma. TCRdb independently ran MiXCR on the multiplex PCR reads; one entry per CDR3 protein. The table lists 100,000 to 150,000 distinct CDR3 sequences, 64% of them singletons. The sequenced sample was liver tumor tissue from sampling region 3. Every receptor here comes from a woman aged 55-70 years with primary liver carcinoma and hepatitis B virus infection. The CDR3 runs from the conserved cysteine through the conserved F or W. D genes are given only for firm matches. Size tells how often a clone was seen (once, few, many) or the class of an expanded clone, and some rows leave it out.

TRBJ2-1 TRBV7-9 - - CASSLAEGRDGQFF TGTGCCAGCAGCTTAGCGGAGGGTCGGGATGGGCAGTTCTTC
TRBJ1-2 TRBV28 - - CASSLAQEGYTF TGCGCCAGCAGTTTAGCCCAAGAAGGCTACACCTTC
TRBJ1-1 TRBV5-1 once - CASSLERGDGWDNTEAFF TGCGCCAGCAGCTTGGAACGAGGAGACGGCTGGGATAACACTGAAGCTTTCTTT
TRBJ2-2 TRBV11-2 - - CASSLDRAGELSF TGCGCCAGCAGCTTAGATAGGGCTGGGGAGCTGTCTTTT
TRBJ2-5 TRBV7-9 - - CTSSLAFRRVVPETQYF TGTACCAGCAGCTTAGCCTTTAGACGAGTGGTGCCAGAGACCCAGTACTTC
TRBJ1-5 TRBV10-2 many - CASSETFWGSGPQHF TGCGCCAGCAGTGAAACTTTTTGGGGTTCGGGGCCCCAGCATTTT
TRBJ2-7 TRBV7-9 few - CASSPEGGETYEQYF TGTGCCAGCAGCCCAGAGGGGGGGGAAACCTACGAGCAGTACTTC
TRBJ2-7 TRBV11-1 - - CASSWGGTRNYEQYF TGTGCCAGCAGCTGGGGCGGGACAAGAAACTACGAGCAGTACTTC
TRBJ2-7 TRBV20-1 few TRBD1 CSAYDRVEQYF TGCAGTGCCTACGACAGGGTCGAGCAGTACTTC
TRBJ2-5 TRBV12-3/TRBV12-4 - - CASSSERTGETQYF TGTGCCAGCAGTTCAGAGCGTACCGGGGAGACCCAGTACTTC
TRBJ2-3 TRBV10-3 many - CAISDLRQTSTDTQYF TGTGCCATCAGTGATCTGCGGCAGACTAGCACAGATACGCAGTATTTT
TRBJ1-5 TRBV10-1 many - CASHHQPQHF TGCGCCAGCCATCATCAGCCCCAGCATTTT
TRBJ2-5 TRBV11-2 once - CASSRWAVLETQYF TGCGCCAGCAGCCGATGGGCCGTCCTGGAGACCCAGTACTTC
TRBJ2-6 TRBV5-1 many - CASSLPKDVPGDGANVLTF TGCGCCAGCAGCTTGCCAAAGGACGTCCCGGGGGATGGGGCCAACGTCCTGACTTTC
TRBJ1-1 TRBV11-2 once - CASSPHQHVHLRFWGYEALF TGTGCCAGCAGCCCACATCAGCACGTACACCTCCGCTTTTGGGGCTATGAAGCTCTCTTT
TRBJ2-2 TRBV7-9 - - CTSSLYAGSTGEPFF TGTACCAGCAGCTTATATGCGGGAAGTACCGGGGAGCCTTTTTTT
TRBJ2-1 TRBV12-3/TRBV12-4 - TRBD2 CASNWTSGEQFF TGTGCCAGCAATTGGACTAGCGGTGAACAGTTCTTC